This T cell receptor beta chain appears in the sequencing data of a study of cytomegalovirus exposure and HLA in healthy donors. Across the whole study: Most donors, less than 85% of over 350 genotyped, fell in the Caucasian-associated ancestry cluster.

In the case of this clone: The antigen is undetermined.

Donors counted as nominally healthy when sampled, yet unrecorded immune exposures were likely. Whole-study findings and limits: A later analysis found common viral pathogens apparently linked to several of the most significant clusters. Researchers had no immune exposure information except CMV serostatus available.

Amplification used 60 Vbeta primers and 13 Jbeta primers. Clones were read by immunoSEQ multiplex PCR, and TCRdb kept only the in-frame ones, dropping some. The sample has some 150,000 clones; 70% to 85% are singletons. CDR1 SGDLS and CDR2 YYNGEE come from the germline V gene. The CDR3 length is 16 residues. J gave up 4 bases and V 5 bases, and 7 bases lay outside the gene matches. This chain joins TRBV9 and TRBJ1-6; 9 bases agree with TRBD1. Source material: PBMCs. The TCR originated in a man between 25 and 39 years old in good health and CMV-seropositive. This CDR3 reads CASSSPGQGYNSPLHF. The CDR3 DNA is TGTGCCAGCAGTTCCCCGGGACAGGGTTATAATTCACCCCTCCACTTT. The variable domain in full, with the rest retrieved from reference TRBV9 and TRBJ1-6, is DSGVTQTPKHLITATGQRVTLRCSPRSGDLSVYWYQQSLDQGLQFLIQYYNGEERAKGNILERFSAQQFPDLHSELNLSSLELGDSALYFCASSSPGQGYNSPLHFGNGTRLTVT.